This T cell receptor (beta chain) was obtained from a study of cytomegalovirus exposure and HLA in healthy donors. Study as a whole: There were around 100 million unique TCR beta sequences, drawn from approximately 180 million T cells, in an earlier analysis.

There are 13 residues in the CDR3. Germline V gene sequence: CDR1 LNHNV, CDR2 YYDKDF (reference sequence). V was clipped by 0 bases and J by 9 bases, with 6 bases between them. Study findings and constraints: The study labeled 150 to 200 TCR beta chains cytomegalovirus-associated. What TCR beta sequences reportedly achieved was accurate prediction of HLA-A and HLA-B alleles in most subjects. Likely technical artifact: a cluster of highly shared sequence variants.

The PCR made use of 60 Vbeta and 13 Jbeta primers. The method was immunoSEQ multiplex PCR; TCRdb's version includes in-frame clones alone and lacks a portion of them. This table has about 130,000 clones, about three quarters appearing once. Only a few counts were recorded for this clone. Its matching antigen is unknown. The sequence came from a female donor in good health and CMV-seronegative. This chain links TRBV15 with TRBJ1-6; D remains ambiguous. Sequenced: PBMCs. CDR3 nucleotide sequence: TGTGCCACCAGCAGAGATCGGGTTTCACCCCTCCACTTT. Its translation is CATSRDRVSPLHF.